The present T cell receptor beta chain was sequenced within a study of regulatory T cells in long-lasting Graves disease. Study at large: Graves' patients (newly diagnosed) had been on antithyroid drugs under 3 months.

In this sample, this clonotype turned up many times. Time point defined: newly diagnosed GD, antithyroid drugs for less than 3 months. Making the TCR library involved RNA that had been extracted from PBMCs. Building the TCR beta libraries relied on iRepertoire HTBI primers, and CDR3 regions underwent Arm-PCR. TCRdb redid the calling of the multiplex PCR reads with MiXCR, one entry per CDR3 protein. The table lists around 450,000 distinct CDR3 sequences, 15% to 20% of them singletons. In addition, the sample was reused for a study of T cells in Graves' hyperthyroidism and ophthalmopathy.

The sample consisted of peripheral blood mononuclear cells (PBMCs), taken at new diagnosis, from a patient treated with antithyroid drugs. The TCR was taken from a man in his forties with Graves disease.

CDR3 nucleotides: TGTGCCAGCTCACCCTCAGGACAGGGCGGGGCAGATACGCAGTATTTT. Encoded protein: CASSPSGQGGADTQYF. The chain carries TRBV18 and TRBJ2-3, with 8 positions matching TRBD1. The CDR3 loop spans 16 amino acids. Germline CDR1 and CDR2: KGHSH and LQKENI. Germline trimming cut 3 bases from V and 4 bases from J; bases unmatched to any gene: 9.